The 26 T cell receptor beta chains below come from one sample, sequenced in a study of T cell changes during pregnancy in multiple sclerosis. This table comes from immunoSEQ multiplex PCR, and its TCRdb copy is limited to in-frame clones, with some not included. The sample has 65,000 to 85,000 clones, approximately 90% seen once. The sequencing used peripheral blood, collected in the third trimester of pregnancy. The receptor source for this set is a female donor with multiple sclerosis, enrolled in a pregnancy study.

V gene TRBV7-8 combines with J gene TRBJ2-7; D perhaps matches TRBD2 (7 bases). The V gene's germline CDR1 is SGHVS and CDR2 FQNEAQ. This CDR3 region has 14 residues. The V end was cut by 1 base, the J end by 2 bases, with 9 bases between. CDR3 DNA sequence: TGTGCCAGCAGCTTAGGGGGGGGCCCCTACGAGCAGTACTTC. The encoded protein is CASSLGGGPYEQYF.

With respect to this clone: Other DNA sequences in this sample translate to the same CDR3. The CDR3 DNA reads TGTGCCAGCAGTGGGGGGCCCGACACAGATACGCAGTATTTT. This gives the protein CASSGGPDTDTQYF. This sequence joins TRBV6-4 and TRBJ2-3, with a possible D match to TRBD1 (6 bases). The V end was cut by 4 bases, the J end by 2 bases, with 10 bases between. The CDR3 sequence is 14 residues long. Germline CDR1 MRHNA, CDR2 SNTAGT.

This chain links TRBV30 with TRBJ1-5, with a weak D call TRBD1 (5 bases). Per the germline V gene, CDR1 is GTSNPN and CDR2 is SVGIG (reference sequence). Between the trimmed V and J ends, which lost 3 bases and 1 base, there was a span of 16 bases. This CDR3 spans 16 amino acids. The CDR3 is CAWSPRAGPSNQPQHF. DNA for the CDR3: TGTGCCTGGAGCCCCCGTGCGGGACCCAGCAATCAGCCCCAGCATTTT.

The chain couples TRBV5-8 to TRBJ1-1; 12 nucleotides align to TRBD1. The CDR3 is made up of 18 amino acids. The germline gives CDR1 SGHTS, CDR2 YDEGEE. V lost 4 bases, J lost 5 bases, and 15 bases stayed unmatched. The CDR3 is CASSDPLRDRGLRTEAFF. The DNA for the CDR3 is TGTGCCAGCAGCGACCCACTCCGGGACAGGGGGCTTAGAACTGAAGCTTTCTTT.

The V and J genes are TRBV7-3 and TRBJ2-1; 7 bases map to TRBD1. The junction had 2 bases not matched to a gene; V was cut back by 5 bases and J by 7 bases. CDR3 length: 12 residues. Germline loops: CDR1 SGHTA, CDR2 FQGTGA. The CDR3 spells CASSTRGNEQFF. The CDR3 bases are TGTGCCAGCAGCACCAGGGGGAATGAGCAGTTCTTC.

CDR3 sequence: CASRGGPDEQYF. CDR3 nucleotides: TGTGCCAGCAGGGGGGGGCCCGACGAGCAGTACTTC. V gene TRBV2 combines with J gene TRBJ2-7, with a possible D match to TRBD2 (7 bases). Trimming stripped 6 bases from V and 5 bases from J, with 11 bases between. Germline values: CDR1 SNHLY, CDR2 FYNNEI. CDR3 length: 12 residues.

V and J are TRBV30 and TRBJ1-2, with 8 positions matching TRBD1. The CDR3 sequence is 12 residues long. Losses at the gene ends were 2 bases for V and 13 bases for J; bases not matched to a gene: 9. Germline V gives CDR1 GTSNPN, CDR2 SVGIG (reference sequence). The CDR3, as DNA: TGTGCCTGGAGTTCGGCAGGGGGCGAGGGCACCTTC. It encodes CAWSSAGGEGTF.

In DNA, the CDR3 is TGTGCCAGCAGCCCTTGGACTAGCGGGGTGGACCCAGATACGCAGTATTTT. It is translated as CASSPWTSGVDPDTQYF. The chain joins TRBV5-6 to TRBJ2-3; 12 nucleotides align to TRBD2. This CDR3 is built from 17 residues. The ends lost 4 bases at V and 4 bases at J; junction bases unmatched: 10. CDR1 and CDR2 (germline): SGHDT, YYEEEE.

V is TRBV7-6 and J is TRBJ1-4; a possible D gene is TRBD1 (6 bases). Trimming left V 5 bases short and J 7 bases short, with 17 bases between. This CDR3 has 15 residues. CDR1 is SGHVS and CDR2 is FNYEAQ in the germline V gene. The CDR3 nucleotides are TGTGCCAGCAGCATTAGCAGGGGACGGAGTGAAAAACTGTTTTTT. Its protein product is CASSISRGRSEKLFF. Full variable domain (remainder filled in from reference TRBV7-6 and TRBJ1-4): GAGVSQSPRYKVTKRGQDVALRCDPISGHVSLYWYRQALGQGPEFLTYFNYEAQQDKSGLPNDRFSAERPEGSISTLTIQRTEQRDSAMYRCASSISRGRSEKLFFGSGTQLSVL.

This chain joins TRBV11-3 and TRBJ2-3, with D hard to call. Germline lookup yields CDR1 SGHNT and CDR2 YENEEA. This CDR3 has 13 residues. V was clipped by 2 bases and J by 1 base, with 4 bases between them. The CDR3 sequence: CASSLLGTDTQYF. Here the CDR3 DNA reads TGTGCCAGCAGCTTACTCGGCACAGATACGCAGTATTTT.

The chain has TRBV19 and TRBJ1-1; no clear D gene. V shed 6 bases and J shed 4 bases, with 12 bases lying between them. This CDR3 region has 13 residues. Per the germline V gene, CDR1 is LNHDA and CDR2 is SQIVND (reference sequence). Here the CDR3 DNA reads TGTGCCAGTAGGGGCCAAGCGGGCACTGAAGCTTTCTTT. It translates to CASRGQAGTEAFF.

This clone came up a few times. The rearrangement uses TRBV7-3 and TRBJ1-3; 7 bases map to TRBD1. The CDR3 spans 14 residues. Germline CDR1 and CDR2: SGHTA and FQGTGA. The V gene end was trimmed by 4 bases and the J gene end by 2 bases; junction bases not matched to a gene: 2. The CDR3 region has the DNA TGTGCCAGCAGCTCAGGGGGTCCTGGAAACACCATATATTTT. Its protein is CASSSGGPGNTIYF.

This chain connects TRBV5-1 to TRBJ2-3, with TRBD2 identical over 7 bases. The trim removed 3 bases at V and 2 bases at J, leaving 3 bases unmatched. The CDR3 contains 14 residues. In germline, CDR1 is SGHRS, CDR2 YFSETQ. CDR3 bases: TGCGCCAGCAGCTCCGGGACTATCACAGATACGCAGTATTTT. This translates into CASSSGTITDTQYF.

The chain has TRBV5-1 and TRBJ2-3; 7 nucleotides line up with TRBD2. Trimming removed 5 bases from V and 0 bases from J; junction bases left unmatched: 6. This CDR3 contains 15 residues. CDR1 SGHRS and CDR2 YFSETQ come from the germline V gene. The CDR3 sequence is CASSQTSQSTDTQYF. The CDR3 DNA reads TGCGCCAGCAGTCAGACTAGCCAAAGCACAGATACGCAGTATTTT.

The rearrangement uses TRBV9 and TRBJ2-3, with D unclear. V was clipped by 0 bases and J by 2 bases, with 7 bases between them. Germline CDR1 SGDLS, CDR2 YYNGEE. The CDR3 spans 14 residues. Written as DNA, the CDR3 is TGTGCCAGCAGCGTAGAGCGAAACACAGATACGCAGTATTTT. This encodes CASSVERNTDTQYF.

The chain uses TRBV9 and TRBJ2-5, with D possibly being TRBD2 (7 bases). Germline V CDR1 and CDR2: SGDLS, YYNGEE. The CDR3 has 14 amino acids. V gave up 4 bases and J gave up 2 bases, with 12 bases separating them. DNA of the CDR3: TGTGCCAGCAGCTTCGGGGGGCATCAAGAGACCCAGTACTTC. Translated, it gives CASSFGGHQETQYF.

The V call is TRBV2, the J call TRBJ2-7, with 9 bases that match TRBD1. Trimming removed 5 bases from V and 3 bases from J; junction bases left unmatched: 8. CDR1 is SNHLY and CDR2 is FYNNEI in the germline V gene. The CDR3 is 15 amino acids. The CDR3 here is CASSTPGQGIYEQYF. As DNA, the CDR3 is TGTGCCAGCAGTACTCCGGGACAGGGTATCTACGAGCAGTACTTC.

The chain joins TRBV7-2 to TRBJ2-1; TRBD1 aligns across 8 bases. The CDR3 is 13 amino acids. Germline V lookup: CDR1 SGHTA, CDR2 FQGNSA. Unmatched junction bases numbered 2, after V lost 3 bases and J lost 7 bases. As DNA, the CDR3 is TGTGCCAGCAGCTTGGACAGGGTGAATGAGCAGTTCTTC. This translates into CASSLDRVNEQFF. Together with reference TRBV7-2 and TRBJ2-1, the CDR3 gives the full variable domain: GAGVSQSPSNKVTEKGKDVELRCDPISGHTALYWYRQSLGQGLEFLIYFQGNSAPDKSGLPSDRFSAERTGGSVSTLTIQRTQQEDSAVYLCASSLDRVNEQFFGPGTRLTVL.

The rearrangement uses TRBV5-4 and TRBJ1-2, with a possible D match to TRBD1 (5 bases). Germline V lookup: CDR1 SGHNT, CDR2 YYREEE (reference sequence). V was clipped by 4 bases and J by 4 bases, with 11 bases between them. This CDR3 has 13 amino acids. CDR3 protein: CASSLDSIYGYTF. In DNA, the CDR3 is TGTGCCAGCAGCCTCGACAGTATCTATGGCTACACCTTC.

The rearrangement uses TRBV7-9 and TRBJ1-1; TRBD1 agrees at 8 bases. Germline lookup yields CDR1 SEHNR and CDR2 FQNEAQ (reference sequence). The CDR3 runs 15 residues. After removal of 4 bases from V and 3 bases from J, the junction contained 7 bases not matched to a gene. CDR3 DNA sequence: TGTGCCAGCAGCTCTTGGACAGGGAGGGACACTGAAGCTTTCTTT. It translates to CASSSWTGRDTEAFF.

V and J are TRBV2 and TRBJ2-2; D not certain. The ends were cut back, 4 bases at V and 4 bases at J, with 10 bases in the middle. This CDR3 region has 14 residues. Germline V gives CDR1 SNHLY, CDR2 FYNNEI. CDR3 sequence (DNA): TGTGCCAGCAGTGTACAGATTGGCACCGGGGAGCTGTTTTTT. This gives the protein CASSVQIGTGELFF.

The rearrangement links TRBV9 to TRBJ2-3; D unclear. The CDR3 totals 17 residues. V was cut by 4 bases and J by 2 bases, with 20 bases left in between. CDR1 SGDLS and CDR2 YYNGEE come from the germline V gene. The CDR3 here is CASSPIPGLGTTDTQYF. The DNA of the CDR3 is TGTGCCAGCAGCCCAATACCGGGTCTAGGCACCACAGATACGCAGTATTTT. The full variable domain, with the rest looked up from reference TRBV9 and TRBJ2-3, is DSGVTQTPKHLITATGQRVTLRCSPRSGDLSVYWYQQSLDQGLQFLIQYYNGEERAKGNILERFSAQQFPDLHSELNLSSLELGDSALYFCASSPIPGLGTTDTQYFGPGTRLTVL.

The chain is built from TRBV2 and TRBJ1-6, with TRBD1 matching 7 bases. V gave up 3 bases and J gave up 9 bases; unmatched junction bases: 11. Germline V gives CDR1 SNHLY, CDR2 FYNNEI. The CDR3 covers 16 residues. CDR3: CASSEGGQLPGSPLHF. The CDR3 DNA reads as TGTGCCAGCAGTGAGGGGGGACAGTTGCCGGGTTCACCCCTCCACTTT.

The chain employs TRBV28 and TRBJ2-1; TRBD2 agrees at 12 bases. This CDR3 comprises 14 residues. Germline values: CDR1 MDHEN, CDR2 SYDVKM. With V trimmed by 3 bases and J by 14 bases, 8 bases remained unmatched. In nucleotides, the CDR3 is TGTGCCAGCAGTTTGGAACTAGCGGGGGGCCGGAAGTTCTTC. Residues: CASSLELAGGRKFF.

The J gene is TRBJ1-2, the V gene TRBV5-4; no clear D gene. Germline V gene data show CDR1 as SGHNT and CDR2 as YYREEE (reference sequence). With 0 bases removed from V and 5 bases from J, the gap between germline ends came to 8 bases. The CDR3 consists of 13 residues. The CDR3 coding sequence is TGTGCCAGCAGCTTGGGACTGCATTATGGCTACACCTTC. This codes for CASSLGLHYGYTF. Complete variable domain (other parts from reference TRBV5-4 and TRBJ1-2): ETGVTQSPTHLIKTRGQQVTLRCSSQSGHNTVSWYQQALGQGPQFIFQYYREEENGRGNFPPRFSGLQFPNYSSELNVNALELDDSALYLCASSLGLHYGYTFGSGTRLTVV.

The DNA of the CDR3 is TGTGCCAGCAGCTTAAGTCTAGCGGGGAGCAACAATGAGCAGTTCTTC. Encoded protein: CASSLSLAGSNNEQFF. The chain carries TRBV7-9 and TRBJ2-1, with 9 nucleotides matching TRBD2. Unmatched junction bases numbered 7, after V lost 2 bases and J lost 5 bases. This CDR3 contains 16 residues. CDR1 and CDR2 from the germline V gene are SEHNR and FQNEAQ (reference sequence). Complete variable domain (other parts from reference TRBV7-9 and TRBJ2-1): DTGVSQNPRHKITKRGQNVTFRCDPISEHNRLYWYRQTLGQGPEFLTYFQNEAQLEKSRLLSDRFSAERPKGSFSTLEIQRTEQGDSAMYLCASSLSLAGSNNEQFFGPGTRLTVL.